One and the same sample provided the 27 T cell receptor beta chains below, sequenced in a study of T cell responses to AZD1222 COVID-19 vaccine. Repertoires were generated with immunoSEQ multiplex PCR, while TCRdb's copy carries only in-frame clones and drops some. The sample has 100,000 to 150,000 clones; roughly 92% are singletons. The starting material was peripheral blood, obtained on day 0 of AZD1222 vaccination. The receptors originated from an adult in good health.

The chain uses TRBV4-1 and TRBJ2-4; either TRBD1 or TRBD2 may fit D (5 bases each). Trimming took 3 bases from V and 8 from J, leaving 17 bases between them. The CDR3 covers 15 residues. Germline CDR1 reads MGHRA; CDR2 reads YSYEKL. The CDR3 loop reads CASSHPPRGEHIQYF. The CDR3 region has the DNA TGCGCCAGCAGCCATCCCCCCCGAGGGGAGCACATTCAGTACTTC.

The genes are TRBV11-2 and TRBJ1-3; weak D call: TRBD1 (5 bases). Trimming took off 5 bases at V and 1 base at J, with 12 bases between the two ends. This CDR3 spans 15 amino acids. Germline assignment: CDR1 SGHAT and CDR2 FQNNGV. The CDR3 DNA follows: TGTGCCAGCAGCGAGGGGTTGGTATCTGGAAACACCATATATTTT. This sequence encodes CASSEGLVSGNTIYF. The full variable domain, with the rest looked up from reference TRBV11-2 and TRBJ1-3, is EAGVAQSPRYKIIEKRQSVAFWCNPISGHATLYWYQQILGQGPKLLIQFQNNGVVDDSQLPKDRFSAERLKGVDSTLKIQPAKLEDSAVYLCASSEGLVSGNTIYFGEGSWLTVV.

A single count supports this clone. The chain couples TRBV27 to TRBJ2-7; D uncertain. Germline assignment: CDR1 MNHEY and CDR2 SMNVEV (reference sequence). CDR3 size: 16 residues. Trimming shortened V by 0 bases and J by 5 bases, and 17 bases separated the two germline ends. As DNA, the CDR3 is TGTGCCAGCAGTTTATCTTCGGCGGCCCCGGAAAACGAGCAGTACTTC. Its translation is CASSLSSAAPENEQYF.

The CDR3 bases are TGTGCCACCGGGCAATCAGGTACTGAAGCTTTCTTT. Its protein is CATGQSGTEAFF. The chain uses TRBV19 and TRBJ1-1; D unclear. Per germline, CDR1 LNHDA and CDR2 SQIVND (reference sequence). This CDR3 has 12 amino acids. V was pared by 10 bases and J by 5 bases, with 14 bases between.

CDR3 DNA: TGTGCCAGCAGCTACTTTAGCGGTGGGGGCAATCAGCCCCAGCATTTT. Translated, it gives CASSYFSGGGNQPQHF. The chain carries TRBV7-9 and TRBJ1-5; D call uncertain. V lost 4 bases to trimming and J lost 2 bases, with 15 bases between them. The CDR3 extends over 16 amino acids. Germline CDR1 reads SEHNR; CDR2 reads FQNEAQ (reference sequence).

The chain is built from TRBV12-3 or TRBV12-4 and TRBJ1-2; D is uncertain. V was pared by 1 base and J by 8 bases, with 8 bases between. The CDR3 is 12 amino acids. The chain's CDR3 is CASSLGVRGYTF. The DNA of the CDR3 is TGTGCCAGCAGTTTAGGGGTACGGGGCTACACCTTC.

This chain connects TRBV5-5 to TRBJ2-2; D ambiguous. Germline CDR1 and CDR2: SGHKS and YYEKEE (reference sequence). The CDR3 sequence is 17 residues long. V dropped 1 base and J dropped 0 bases, with 13 bases sitting between them. In DNA form, the CDR3 reads TGTGCCAGCAGCTTGACCTTTAAAGGGCCGAACACCGGGGAGCTGTTTTTT. It specifies CASSLTFKGPNTGELFF.

The chain carries TRBV4-2 and TRBJ2-1, with a weak D call TRBD1 (7 bases). This CDR3 spans 15 amino acids. Trimming cost V 2 bases and J 5 bases, with 13 bases left between them. Germline V gives CDR1 LGHNA, CDR2 YNFKEQ. This CDR3 reads CASSQYGGGHNEQFF. The CDR3 DNA reads as TGTGCCAGCAGCCAATACGGAGGGGGCCACAATGAGCAGTTCTTC.

The V call is TRBV5-1, the J call TRBJ1-4, with D tentatively TRBD1 (5 bases). V lost 4 bases and J lost 8, with 15 bases in between. This CDR3 comprises 14 residues. Germline assignment: CDR1 SGHRS and CDR2 YFSETQ. This chain's CDR3 is CASSPDPSGEKLFF. The CDR3 nucleotides are TGCGCCAGCAGCCCGGACCCGTCAGGGGAAAAACTGTTTTTT.

The genes are TRBV4-2 and TRBJ1-1; tentatively, D is TRBD1 (6 bases). The CDR3 covers 13 residues. With 5 bases removed from V and 0 bases from J, the gap between germline ends came to 7 bases. CDR1 is LGHNA and CDR2 is YNFKEQ in the germline V gene. The CDR3 DNA follows: TGTGCCAGCAGCGGACAGTTGAACACTGAAGCTTTCTTT. Protein sequence: CASSGQLNTEAFF.

V gene TRBV18 combines with J gene TRBJ2-1, with no clear D. With 4 bases removed from V and 6 bases from J, the gap between germline ends came to 13 bases. CDR1 is KGHSH and CDR2 is LQKENI in the germline V gene. The CDR3 extends over 14 amino acids. CDR3 sequence reads: CASSLPLLVNEQFF. For the CDR3, the DNA is TGTGCCAGCTCACTCCCCCTCCTAGTCAATGAGCAGTTCTTC.

The V gene is TRBV27, the J gene TRBJ1-1, with a tentative D call TRBD1 (6 bases). The CDR3 totals 15 residues. V was cut by 6 bases and J by 8 bases, with 22 bases left in between. The V gene's germline CDR1 is MNHEY and CDR2 SMNVEV (reference sequence). The CDR3 nucleotides read TGTGCCAGCAGGGTCGACAGGCGCTATGAAGAGGAAGCTTTCTTT. Protein product: CASRVDRRYEEEAFF.

This clone is a singleton in its sample. The V call is TRBV19, the J call TRBJ1-2; TRBD1 might be the D (6 bases). CDR1 is LNHDA and CDR2 is SQIVND in the germline V gene (reference sequence). V was cut by 8 bases and J by 4 bases, with 17 bases left in between. The CDR3 sequence is 14 residues long. The CDR3, as DNA: TGTGCCAGTGCAGGGGTCCTTGGCGCCTATGGCTACACCTTC. Residues: CASAGVLGAYGYTF.

This chain links TRBV28 with TRBJ1-5; D call uncertain. CDR3 length: 15 residues. The V end lost 5 bases, the J end lost 4 bases, and 15 bases lay between the germline ends. From germline, CDR1 is MDHEN and CDR2 SYDVKM. CDR3 nucleotide sequence: TGTGCCAGCAGTCCCCCGACGGGGTTAAATCAGCCCCAGCATTTT. Translation: CASSPPTGLNQPQHF.

This rearrangement joins TRBV14 to TRBJ2-2; TRBD2 is a possible D gene (5 bases). CDR3 length: 13 amino acids. Germline V lookup: CDR1 SGHDN, CDR2 FVKESK. Trimming took off 0 bases at V and 7 bases at J, with 6 bases between the two ends. The CDR3 protein is CASSQDRGGELFF. CDR3 nucleotide sequence: TGTGCCAGCAGCCAAGATCGGGGCGGGGAGCTGTTTTTT.

This sequence joins TRBV27 and TRBJ2-1; 8 bases are shared with TRBD2. The CDR3 length is 18 residues. CDR1 and CDR2 from the germline V gene are MNHEY and SMNVEV (reference sequence). After removal of 6 bases from V and 2 bases from J, the junction contained 15 bases not matched to a gene. The CDR3 DNA sequence: TGTGCCAGCAGACCCCTCGGGGGGGCGGGAGTCACCTACAATGAGCAGTTCTTC. Encoded protein: CASRPLGGAGVTYNEQFF.

The chain carries TRBV30 and TRBJ1-2, with TRBD1 matching 7 bases. Germline lookup yields CDR1 GTSNPN and CDR2 SVGIG (reference sequence). The ends lost 0 bases at V and 4 bases at J; junction bases unmatched: 8. The CDR3 runs to 15 residues. The CDR3 region is CAWSVLPTGPYGYTF. The CDR3 region has the DNA TGTGCCTGGAGTGTACTCCCGACAGGGCCCTATGGCTACACCTTC.

There are a few counts of this clone. The CDR3, as DNA: TGTGCCAGCACTGATCTGGGGTTTACTGAAGCTTTCTTT. This codes for CASTDLGFTEAFF. The rearrangement uses TRBV27 and TRBJ1-1; no definite D call. Germline loops: CDR1 MNHEY, CDR2 SMNVEV (reference sequence). The CDR3 sequence is 13 residues long. Between the trimmed V and J ends, which lost 7 bases and 5 bases, there was a span of 14 bases.

DNA for the CDR3: TGTGCCAGCAGTTACATGGCTACGGACACTGAAGCTTTCTTT. Translation gives CASSYMATDTEAFF. The J gene is TRBJ1-1, the V gene TRBV6-5; D call uncertain. The CDR3 contains 14 residues. Germline-derived CDR1 and CDR2 are MNHEY and SVGAGI. V shed 2 bases and J shed 3 bases, with 10 bases lying between them.

The chain is built from TRBV30 and TRBJ1-2; TRBD1 aligns across 8 bases. V shed 3 bases, J shed 10 bases, and the junction held 4 bases outside the gene matches. Germline V gene sequence: CDR1 GTSNPN, CDR2 SVGIG (reference sequence). This CDR3 has 11 residues. In nucleotides, the CDR3 is TGTGCCTGGAGACGGGACAGGACCTACACCTTC. Amino acids: CAWRRDRTYTF.

The V call is TRBV4-2, the J call TRBJ1-4; no definite D call. Germline lookup yields CDR1 LGHNA and CDR2 YNFKEQ. The CDR3 runs to 17 residues. V lost 0 bases and J lost 0, with 11 bases in between. CDR3 coding DNA: TGTGCCAGCAGCCAAGACTCCCGGGCTGCAACTAATGAAAAACTGTTTTTT. It encodes CASSQDSRAATNEKLFF.

This clone was observed a few times. The CDR3 coding sequence is TGTGCCAGCAGCGGGGACCTTAGGGAGTACAATCAGCCCCAGCATTTT. Amino acids: CASSGDLREYNQPQHF. This chain links TRBV2 with TRBJ1-5; possibly TRBD1 for D (5 bases). Germline loops: CDR1 SNHLY, CDR2 FYNNEI. CDR3 size: 16 residues. V was cut by 6 bases and J by 3 bases, with 18 bases left in between.

This clone was counted only a few times. The chain couples TRBV5-6 to TRBJ2-7; D perhaps matches TRBD2 (5 bases). This CDR3 spans 13 amino acids. Germline CDR1 and CDR2: SGHDT and YYEEEE. Trimming took off 5 bases at V and 7 bases at J, with 16 bases between the two ends. The DNA of the CDR3 is TGTGCCAGCAGGCATGACTACACCGGGGAGCAGTACTTC. Its translation: CASRHDYTGEQYF.

This clone was counted once. V and J are TRBV11-2 and TRBJ1-1; possible D gene TRBD1, 6 bases. Germline lookup yields CDR1 SGHAT and CDR2 FQNNGV. The ends were cut back, 6 bases at V and 0 bases at J, with 14 bases in the middle. The length of the CDR3 is 15 residues. The CDR3 sequence is CASRNRRGMNTEAFF. The CDR3 coding sequence is TGTGCCAGCAGGAATAGAAGGGGGATGAACACTGAAGCTTTCTTT.

The chain joins TRBV5-3 to TRBJ1-1; TRBD1 might be the D (5 bases). TRBV5-3 is classed as an ORF, of uncertain function. The V end was cut by 4 bases, the J end by 1 base, with 23 bases between. The CDR3 spans 18 residues. CDR3 loop: CARSPVPRGGGWNTEAFF. DNA of the CDR3: TGTGCCAGAAGCCCCGTCCCCCGGGGGGGTGGGTGGAACACTGAAGCTTTCTTT.

The chain links TRBV10-3 to TRBJ2-7; D is ambiguous. The CDR3 is 15 amino acids. Germline V gene lookup returns CDR1 ENHRY and CDR2 SYGVKD. Trimming pared 2 bases from V and 3 bases from J, leaving 14 bases between. For the CDR3, the DNA is TGTGCCATCAGTGAGGGACGCCGATTCGGCTACGAGCAGTACTTC. Protein product: CAISEGRRFGYEQYF.

By share, this clone counts as medium-sized. This chain uses TRBV28 with TRBJ2-7; 8 bases line up with TRBD2. With V trimmed by 8 bases and J by 6 bases, 9 bases remained unmatched. CDR1 and CDR2 from the germline V gene are MDHEN and SYDVKM. The CDR3 is 13 residues long. The CDR3, as DNA: TGTGCCAGCCTCAGCGGGAGCCATGGCGAGCAGTACTTC. The encoded protein is CASLSGSHGEQYF.